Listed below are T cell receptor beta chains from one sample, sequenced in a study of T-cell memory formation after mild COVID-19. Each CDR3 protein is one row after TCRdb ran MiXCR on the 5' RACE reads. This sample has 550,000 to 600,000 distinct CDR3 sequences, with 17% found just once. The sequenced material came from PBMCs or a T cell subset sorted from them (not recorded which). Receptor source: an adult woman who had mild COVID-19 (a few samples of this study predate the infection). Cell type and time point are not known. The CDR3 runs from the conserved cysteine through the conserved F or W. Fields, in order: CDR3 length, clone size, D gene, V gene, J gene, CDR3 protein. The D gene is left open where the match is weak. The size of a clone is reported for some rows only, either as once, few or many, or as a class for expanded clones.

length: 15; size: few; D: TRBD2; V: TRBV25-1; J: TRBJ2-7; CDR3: CASAPPGLAGAKQYF
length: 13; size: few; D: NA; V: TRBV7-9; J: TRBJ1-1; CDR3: CASSPGHNTEAFF
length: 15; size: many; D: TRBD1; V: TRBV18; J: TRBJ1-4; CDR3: CASSPLTGGAEKLFF
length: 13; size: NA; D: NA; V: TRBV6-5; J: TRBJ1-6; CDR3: CASSYFEDSPLHF
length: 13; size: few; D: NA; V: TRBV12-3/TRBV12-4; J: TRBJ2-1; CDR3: CASSFVEDNEQFF
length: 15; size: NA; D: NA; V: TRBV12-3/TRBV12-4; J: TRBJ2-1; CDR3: CASSRLGGAYNEQFF
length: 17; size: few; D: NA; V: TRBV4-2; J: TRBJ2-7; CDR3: CASSQEALGQGGYEQYF
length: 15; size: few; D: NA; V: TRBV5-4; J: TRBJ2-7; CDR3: CASSLESAGVYEQYF
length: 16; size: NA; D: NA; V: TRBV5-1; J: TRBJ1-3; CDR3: CASSLAAAASGNTIYF
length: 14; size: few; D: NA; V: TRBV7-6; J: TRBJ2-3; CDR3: CASSFGRDTDTQYF
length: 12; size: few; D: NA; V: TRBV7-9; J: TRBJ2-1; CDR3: CASTQEGNEQFF
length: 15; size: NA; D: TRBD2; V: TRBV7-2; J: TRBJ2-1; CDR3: CASSLWSGGADEQFF
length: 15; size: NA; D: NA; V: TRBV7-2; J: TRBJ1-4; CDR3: CASSPGLLTNEKLFF
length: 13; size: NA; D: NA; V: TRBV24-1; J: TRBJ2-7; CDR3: CATSDPTNYEQYF
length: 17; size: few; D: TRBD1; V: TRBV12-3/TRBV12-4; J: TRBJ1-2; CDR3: CASSLGGTGRGYYGYTF
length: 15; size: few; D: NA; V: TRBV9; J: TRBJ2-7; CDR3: CASSVDGRVIDEQYF
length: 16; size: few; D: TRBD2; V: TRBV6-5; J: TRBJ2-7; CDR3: CASSYQLASGPYEQYF
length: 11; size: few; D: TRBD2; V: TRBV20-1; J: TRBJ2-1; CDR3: CSGREGNEQFF
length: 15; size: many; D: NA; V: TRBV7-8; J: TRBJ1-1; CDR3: CASSLGMGGGTEAFF
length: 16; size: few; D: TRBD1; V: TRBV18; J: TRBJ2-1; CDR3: CASSRGDRGLNNEQFF
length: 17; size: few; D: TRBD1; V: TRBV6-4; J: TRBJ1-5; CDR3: CASRGGQGRNSNQPQHF
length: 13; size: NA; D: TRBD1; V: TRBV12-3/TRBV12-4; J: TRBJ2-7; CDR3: CASRRTGGDEQYF
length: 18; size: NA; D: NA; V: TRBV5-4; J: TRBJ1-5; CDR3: CASSLGRGKGESNQPQHF
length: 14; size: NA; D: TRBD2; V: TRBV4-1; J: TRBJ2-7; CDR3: CASSQWEGGYEQYF
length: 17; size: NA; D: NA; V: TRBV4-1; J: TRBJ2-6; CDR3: CASSQDGPSSGANVLTF
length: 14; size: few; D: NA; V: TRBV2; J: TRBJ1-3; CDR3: CASSASYSGNTIYF
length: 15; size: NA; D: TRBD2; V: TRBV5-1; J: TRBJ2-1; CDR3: CASSLEGLAGVEQFF
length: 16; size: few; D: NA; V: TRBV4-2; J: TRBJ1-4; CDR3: CASSQSVGATNEKLFF
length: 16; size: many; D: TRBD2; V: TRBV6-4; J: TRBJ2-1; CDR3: CASSDSARASGSPAVF
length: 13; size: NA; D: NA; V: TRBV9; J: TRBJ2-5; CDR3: CASSVGLVQAQYF
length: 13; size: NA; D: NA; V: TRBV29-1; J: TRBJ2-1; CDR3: CSVVGKSYNEQFF
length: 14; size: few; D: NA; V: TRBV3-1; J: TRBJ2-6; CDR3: CASSQEGGANVLTF
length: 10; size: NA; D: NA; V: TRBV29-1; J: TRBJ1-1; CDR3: CSVDKTEAFF
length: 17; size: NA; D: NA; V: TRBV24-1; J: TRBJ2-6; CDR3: CATSDSQGPSGANVLTF
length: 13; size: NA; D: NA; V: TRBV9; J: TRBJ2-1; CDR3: CASSAFRQNEQFF
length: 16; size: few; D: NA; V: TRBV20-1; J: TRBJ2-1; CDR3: CSARDGPNAAANEQFF
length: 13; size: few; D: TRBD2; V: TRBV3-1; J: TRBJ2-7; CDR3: CASSSPGLAVFFF
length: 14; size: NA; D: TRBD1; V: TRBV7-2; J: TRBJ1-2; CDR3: CASSARQGPDGYTF
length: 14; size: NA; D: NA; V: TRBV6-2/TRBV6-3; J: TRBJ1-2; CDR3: CASSPTGRNYGYTF
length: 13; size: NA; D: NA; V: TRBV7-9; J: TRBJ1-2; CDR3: CASLGELPYGYTF
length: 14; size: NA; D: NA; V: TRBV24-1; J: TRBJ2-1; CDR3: CATSDNRAYNEQFF
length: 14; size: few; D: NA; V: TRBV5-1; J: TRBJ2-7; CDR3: CASSYPGRTYEQYF
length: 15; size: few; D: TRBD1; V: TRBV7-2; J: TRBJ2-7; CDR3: CASSAYRGWQYEQYF
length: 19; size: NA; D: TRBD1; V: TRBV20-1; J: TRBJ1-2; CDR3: CSARVQPRARDRGNYGYTF
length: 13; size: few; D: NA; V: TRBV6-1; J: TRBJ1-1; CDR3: CASSERMSSEAFF
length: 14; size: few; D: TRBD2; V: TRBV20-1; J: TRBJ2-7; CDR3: CSARQLAGGYEQYF
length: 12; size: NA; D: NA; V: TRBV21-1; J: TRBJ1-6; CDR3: CSQGFYNSPLHF
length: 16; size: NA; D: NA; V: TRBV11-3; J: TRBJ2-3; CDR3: CASSPVTGTPADTQYF
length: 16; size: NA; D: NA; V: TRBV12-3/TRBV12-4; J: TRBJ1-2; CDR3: CASSLERNRWRYGYTF
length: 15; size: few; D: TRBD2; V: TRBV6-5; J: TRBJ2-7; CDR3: CASSPGLAGAREQYF
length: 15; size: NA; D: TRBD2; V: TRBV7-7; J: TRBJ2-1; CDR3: CASSLTAGGIGEQFF
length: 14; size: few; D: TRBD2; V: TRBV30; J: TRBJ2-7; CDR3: CAWSLTSGAYEQYF
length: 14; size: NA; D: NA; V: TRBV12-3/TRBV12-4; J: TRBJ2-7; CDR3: CASSSEGGIYEQYF
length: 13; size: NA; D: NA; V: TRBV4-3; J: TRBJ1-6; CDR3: CASSQDLGSPLHF
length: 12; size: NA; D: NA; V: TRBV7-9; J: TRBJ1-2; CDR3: CASSVLGEGYTF
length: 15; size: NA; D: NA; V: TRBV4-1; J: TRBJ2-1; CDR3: CASSQDLRRDNEQFF
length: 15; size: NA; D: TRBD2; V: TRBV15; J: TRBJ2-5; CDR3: CATSRSGGRIETQYF
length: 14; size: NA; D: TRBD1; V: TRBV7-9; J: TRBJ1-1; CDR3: CASWKGARNTEAFF